This T cell receptor (beta chain) is drawn from a study of shared clonotypes between healthy human individuals. Germline-derived CDR1 and CDR2 are LNHDA and SQIVND (reference sequence). This CDR3 region has 16 residues. V was clipped by 1 base and J by 2 bases; unmatched bases: 5. Using immunoSEQ multiplex PCR, the repertoire was profiled, and TCRdb retains in-frame clones only, with some absent. The table includes about 79,000 clones, under 65% detected once. Sample: memory CD8+ T cells sorted from blood. Subset of the sample: CD45RO+ cells pooled with CCR7-negative TemRA cells. The chain couples TRBV19 to TRBJ1-5; 7 nucleotides match TRBD1. This TCR derives from a man aged 30 to 45 in good health. CDR3 DNA sequence: TGTGCCAGTAGTATAGTGAGACAGGGCGGCAATCAGCCCCAGCATTTT. As protein: CASSIVRQGGNQPQHF.